This T cell receptor beta chain came from a study of blood T cell repertoires in COVID-19. Looking at the study overall: T cells, B-cell-depleted T cells, or PBMCs provided the cDNA or gDNA that served as material.

Only one count was recorded for this clone. Per the original data handling: Reference gene primer amplification in the assay estimated nucleated cell counts. Produced via immunoSEQ multiplex PCR; TCRdb's table is partial and in-frame only. V and J calls and clone size are copied from that table; D and trimming were computed from the DNA. The table includes around 80,000 clones, approximately 81% detected once. This CDR3 is 15 amino acids long. V lost 3 bases, J lost 4 bases, and 8 bases stayed unmatched. CDR1 is SGHRS and CDR2 is YFSETQ in the germline V gene. The sequenced sample was peripheral blood. This rearrangement joins TRBV5-1 to TRBJ2-5, with TRBD1 matching over 8 bases. The clonotype comes from a woman older than 75 with acute or convalescent COVID-19. CDR3 DNA sequence: TGCGCCAGCAGCTCCGGACAGGGAAGAGCAGAGACCCAGTACTTC. Amino acids: CASSSGQGRAETQYF.